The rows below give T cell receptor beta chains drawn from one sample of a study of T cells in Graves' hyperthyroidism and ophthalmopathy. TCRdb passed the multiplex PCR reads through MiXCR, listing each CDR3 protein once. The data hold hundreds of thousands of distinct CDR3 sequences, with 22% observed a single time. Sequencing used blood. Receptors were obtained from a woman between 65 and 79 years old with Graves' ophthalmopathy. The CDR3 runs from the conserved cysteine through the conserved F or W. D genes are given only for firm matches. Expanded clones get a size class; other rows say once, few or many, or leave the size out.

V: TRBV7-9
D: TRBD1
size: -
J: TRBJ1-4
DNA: TGTGCCAGCAGCTTAGGGGGGACAGCTCGTGAAAAACTGTTTTTT
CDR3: CASSLGGTAREKLFF

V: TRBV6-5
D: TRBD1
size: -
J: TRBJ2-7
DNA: TGTGCCAGCAGTTATCGGGACAGCGGTTACTACGAGCAGTACTTC
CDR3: CASSYRDSGYYEQYF

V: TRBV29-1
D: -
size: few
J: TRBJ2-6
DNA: TGCAGCGTTGACTCCGGATCTGGGGCCAACGTCCTGACTTTC
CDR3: CSVDSGSGANVLTF

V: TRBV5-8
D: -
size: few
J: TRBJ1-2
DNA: TGTGCCAGCAGCCCCGGACACTTGAGGGGTTATGGCTACACCTTC
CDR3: CASSPGHLRGYGYTF

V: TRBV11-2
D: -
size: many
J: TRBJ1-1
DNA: TGTGCCAGCAGGGGCATCCGGGGGCCCAGGGGCACTGAAGCTTTCTTT
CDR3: CASRGIRGPRGTEAFF

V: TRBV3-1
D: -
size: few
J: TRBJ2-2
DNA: TGTGCCAGCAGCCGGAAAGGCGGGGAGCTGTTTTTT
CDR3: CASSRKGGELFF

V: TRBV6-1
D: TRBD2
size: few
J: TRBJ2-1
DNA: TGTGCCAGCCTACGACCAATACTAGCGGACAATGAGCAGTTCTTC
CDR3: CASLRPILADNEQFF

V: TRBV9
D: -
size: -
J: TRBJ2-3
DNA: TGTGCCAGCAGCGTAGTTGTCTCAAGCCCGCAGTATTTT
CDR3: CASSVVVSSPQYF

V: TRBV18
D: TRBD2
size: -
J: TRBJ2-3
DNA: TGTGCCAGCTCACCAAGGGAACTAGCGAGATCTAGCACAGATACGCAGTATTTT
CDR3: CASSPRELARSSTDTQYF

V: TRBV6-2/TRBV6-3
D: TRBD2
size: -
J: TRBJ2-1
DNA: TGTGCCAGCAGCCGCACCTCGTCGGGACTAGCGGACAATGAGCAGTTCTTC
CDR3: CASSRTSSGLADNEQFF

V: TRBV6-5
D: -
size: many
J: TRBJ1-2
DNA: TGTGCCAGCAGTTATAAGGCAGCCGTCTTCTATGGCTACACCTTC
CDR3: CASSYKAAVFYGYTF

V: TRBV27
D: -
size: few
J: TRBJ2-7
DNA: TGTGCCAGCTCGACGCGGGACAGAGCCTTCTACGAGCAGTACTTC
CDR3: CASSTRDRAFYEQYF

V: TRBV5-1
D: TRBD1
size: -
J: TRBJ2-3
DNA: TGCGCCAGCAACCGCCTGGGACAGCACACAGATACGCAGTATTTT
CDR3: CASNRLGQHTDTQYF

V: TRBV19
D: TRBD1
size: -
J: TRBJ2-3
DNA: TGTGCCAGTAGTATCACAGGGGATCCTACCTACACAGATACGCAGTATTTT
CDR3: CASSITGDPTYTDTQYF

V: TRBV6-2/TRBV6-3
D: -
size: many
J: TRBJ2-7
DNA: TGTGCCAGCAGTTACCGGGACAACTCCTACGAGCAGTACTTC
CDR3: CASSYRDNSYEQYF

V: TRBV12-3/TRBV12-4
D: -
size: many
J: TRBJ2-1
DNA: TGTGCCAGCAGTACCCAATCACCCGGGACAACCCTCTCCTACAATGAGCAGTTCTTC
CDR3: CASSTQSPGTTLSYNEQFF

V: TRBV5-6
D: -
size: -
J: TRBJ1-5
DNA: TGTGCCAGCAGCTTAGGGGGGGCGCCGGGCAATCAGCCCCAGCATTTT
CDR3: CASSLGGAPGNQPQHF

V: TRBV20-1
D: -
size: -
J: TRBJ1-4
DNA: TGCAGTGCTAGAGAGGTAGAAAAACTGTTTTTT
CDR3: CSAREVEKLFF

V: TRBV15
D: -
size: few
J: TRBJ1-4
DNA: TGTGCCACCAGCAGAGTATTCCCTAATGAAAAACTGTTTTTT
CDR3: CATSRVFPNEKLFF

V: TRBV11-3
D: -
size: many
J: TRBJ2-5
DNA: TGTGCCAGCAGCCTGGGCACACAAAAGGAAGAGACCCAGTACTTC
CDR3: CASSLGTQKEETQYF

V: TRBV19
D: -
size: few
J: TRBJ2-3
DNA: TGTGCCAGTAGTCCTCGGACGGTGCACACAGATACGCAGTATTTT
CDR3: CASSPRTVHTDTQYF

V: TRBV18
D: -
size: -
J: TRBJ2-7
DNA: TGTGCCAGCTCACCCAGGCGGGATGCCTACGAGCAGTACTTC
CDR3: CASSPRRDAYEQYF

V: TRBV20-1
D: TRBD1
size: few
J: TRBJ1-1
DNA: TGCAGTGCTGACCGGGACAGGGGCGACTTGAGGAACACTGAAGCTTTCTTT
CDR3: CSADRDRGDLRNTEAFF

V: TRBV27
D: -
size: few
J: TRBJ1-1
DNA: TGTGCCAGCAGGATCTCTGCGGGGGTGAGGACTGAAGCTTTCTTT
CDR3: CASRISAGVRTEAFF

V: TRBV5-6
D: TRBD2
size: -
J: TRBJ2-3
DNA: TGTGCCAGCAGCCTTAGCGGGAGGGAAGGAGATACGCAGTATTTT
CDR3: CASSLSGREGDTQYF

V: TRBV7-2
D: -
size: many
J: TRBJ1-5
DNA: TGTGCCAGCAGCTGGCCCGGGGGACGGCAGCCCCAGCATTTT
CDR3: CASSWPGGRQPQHF

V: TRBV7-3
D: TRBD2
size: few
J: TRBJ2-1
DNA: TGTGCCAGCAGCGCTACTAGCGGGAGGGCCAATGAGCAGTTCTTC
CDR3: CASSATSGRANEQFF

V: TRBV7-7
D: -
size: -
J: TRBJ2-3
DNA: TGTGCTAGCAGCCCAAGGCCCCCCGAGGGAGATACGCAGTATTTT
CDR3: CASSPRPPEGDTQYF

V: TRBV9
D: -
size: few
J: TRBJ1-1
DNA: TGTGCCAGCAGCGTAGGTTTACTCACTGAAGCTTTCTTT
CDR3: CASSVGLLTEAFF

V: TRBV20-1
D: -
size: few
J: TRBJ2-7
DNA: TGCAGTGCTAGGGATCAAGGCAGGGGAGACTACGAGCAGTACTTC
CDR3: CSARDQGRGDYEQYF

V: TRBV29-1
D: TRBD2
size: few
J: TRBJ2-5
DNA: TGCAGCGTCGCACAAGCGGGACTAGCGGGAGAGACCCAGTACTTC
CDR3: CSVAQAGLAGETQYF

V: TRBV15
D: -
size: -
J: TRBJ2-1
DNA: TGTGCCACCAGCAGAGAGACTCTTCTGGGTGAGCAGTTCTTC
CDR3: CATSRETLLGEQFF

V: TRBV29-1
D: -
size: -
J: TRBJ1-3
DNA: TGCAGCGTGGGGGACGGCTCTGGAAACACCATATATTTT
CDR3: CSVGDGSGNTIYF

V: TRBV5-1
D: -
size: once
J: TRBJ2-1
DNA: TGCGCCAGCAGCTTGGCCGCGGGAATTGAGCAGTTCTTC
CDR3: CASSLAAGIEQFF

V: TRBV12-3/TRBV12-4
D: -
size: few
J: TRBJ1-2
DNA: TGTGCCAGCAGTTTGCCTTCATTAGCTAACTATGGCTACACCTTC
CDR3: CASSLPSLANYGYTF